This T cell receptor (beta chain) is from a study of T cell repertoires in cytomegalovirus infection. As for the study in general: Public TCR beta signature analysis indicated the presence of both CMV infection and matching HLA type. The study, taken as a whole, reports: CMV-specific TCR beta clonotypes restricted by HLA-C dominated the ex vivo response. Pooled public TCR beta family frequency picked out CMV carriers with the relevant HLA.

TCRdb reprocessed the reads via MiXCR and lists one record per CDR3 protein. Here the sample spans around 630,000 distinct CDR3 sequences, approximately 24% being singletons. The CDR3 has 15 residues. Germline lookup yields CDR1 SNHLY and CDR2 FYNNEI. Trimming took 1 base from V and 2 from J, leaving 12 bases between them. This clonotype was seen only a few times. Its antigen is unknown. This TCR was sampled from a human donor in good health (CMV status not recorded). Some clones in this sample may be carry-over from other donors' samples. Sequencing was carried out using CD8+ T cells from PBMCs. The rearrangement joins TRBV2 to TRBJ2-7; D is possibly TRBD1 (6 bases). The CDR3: CASSEEQGVTYEQYF. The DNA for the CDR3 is TGTGCCAGCAGTGAAGAACAGGGAGTCACCTACGAGCAGTACTTC.